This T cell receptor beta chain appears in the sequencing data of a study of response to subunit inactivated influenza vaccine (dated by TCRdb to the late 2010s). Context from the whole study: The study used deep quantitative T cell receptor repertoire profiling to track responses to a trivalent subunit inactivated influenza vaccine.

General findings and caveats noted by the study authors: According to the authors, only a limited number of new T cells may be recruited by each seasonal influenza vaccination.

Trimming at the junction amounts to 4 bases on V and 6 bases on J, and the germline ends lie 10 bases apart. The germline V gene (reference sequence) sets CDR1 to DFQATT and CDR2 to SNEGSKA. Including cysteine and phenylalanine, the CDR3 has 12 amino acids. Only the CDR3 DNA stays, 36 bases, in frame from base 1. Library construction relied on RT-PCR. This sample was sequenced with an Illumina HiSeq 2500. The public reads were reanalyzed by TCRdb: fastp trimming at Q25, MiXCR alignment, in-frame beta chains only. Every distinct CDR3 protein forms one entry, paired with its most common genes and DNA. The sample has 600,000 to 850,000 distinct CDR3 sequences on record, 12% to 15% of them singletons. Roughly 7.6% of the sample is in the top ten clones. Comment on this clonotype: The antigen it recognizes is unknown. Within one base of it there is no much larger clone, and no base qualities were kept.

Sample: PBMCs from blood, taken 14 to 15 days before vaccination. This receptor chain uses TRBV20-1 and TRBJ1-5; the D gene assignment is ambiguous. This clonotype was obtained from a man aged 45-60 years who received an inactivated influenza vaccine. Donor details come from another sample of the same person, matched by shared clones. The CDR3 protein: CSAITAAQPQHF. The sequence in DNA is TGCAGTGCTATTACAGCGGCTCAGCCCCAGCATTTT.